A selection of T cell receptor beta chains follows, all from one sample in a study of immune evolution from preneoplasia to lung adenocarcinoma. Repertoires were generated with immunoSEQ multiplex PCR, while TCRdb's copy carries only in-frame clones and drops some. The sample includes more than 25,000 clones, about 76% seen only once; the top ten take around 5%. Sequencing input: FFPE invasive lung adenocarcinoma tissue. The receptors derive from a person in their 60s with invasive lung adenocarcinoma. Some clones in this sample may be carry-over from other donors' samples. The CDR3 runs from the conserved cysteine through the conserved F or W. Each record gives: CDR3 protein, V gene.

CDR3: CASSRTSGTGNGYTF
V: TRBV6-6

CDR3: CASRPGQGAANEKLFF
V: TRBV5-1

CDR3: CASSFRTSGGYEQYF
V: TRBV11-3

CDR3: CASSELADWLRF
V: TRBV25-1

CDR3: CASSYRNFNYGYTF
V: TRBV6-5

CDR3: CASSSTSGVRETQYF
V: TRBV5-4

CDR3: CASSQGQGYNEQFF
V: TRBV4-2

CDR3: CASSIMPSATYNEQFF
V: TRBV19

CDR3: CASSVDRYEQFF
V: TRBV6-1

CDR3: CASSTRGGLAGSAEQFF
V: TRBV11-2

CDR3: CASSIQRGHYEQYF
V: TRBV11-3

CDR3: CASSYRTDRQGAFF
V: TRBV6-6

CDR3: CASSPTGPGQGSGYTF
V: TRBV18

CDR3: CASSRGGNWHEQYF
V: TRBV7-9

CDR3: CASSRLAGASYEQYF
V: TRBV6-4

CDR3: CASSLGSGSVGEQYF
V: TRBV11-3

CDR3: CASSYGSPQGGGDTQYF
V: TRBV7-2

CDR3: CASSLSGRTNTGELFF
V: TRBV28

CDR3: CASSSGLAGGEQYF
V: TRBV27

CDR3: CASSPRWSWENTGELFF
V: TRBV4-1

CDR3: CASSITRGNTIYF
V: TRBV4-1

CDR3: CASSPNLITYRNPTDTQYF
V: TRBV13

CDR3: CSANYYNEQFF
V: TRBV20-1

CDR3: CASSQGDRVWTGELFF
V: TRBV5-6

CDR3: CASGLSENEKLFF
V: TRBV12-5

CDR3: CASRSSGTRSFEQFF
V: TRBV6-5

CDR3: CASSVGDVDVQPQHF
V: TRBV9

CDR3: CASTRVREGTYEQYF
V: TRBV6-5

CDR3: CAISESQGAHGYTF
V: TRBV10-3

CDR3: CASSGQSAYGYTF
V: TRBV2

CDR3: CASSLNSAGQETQYF
V: TRBV28

CDR3: CASSLIARASGEQYF
V: TRBV7-8

CDR3: CASSLTDTQYF
V: TRBV11-2

CDR3: CASSSDGPEKLFF
V: TRBV7-3

CDR3: CASSKEEPARERYEQYF
V: TRBV21-1

CDR3: CASSLATTRDGYTF
V: TRBV28